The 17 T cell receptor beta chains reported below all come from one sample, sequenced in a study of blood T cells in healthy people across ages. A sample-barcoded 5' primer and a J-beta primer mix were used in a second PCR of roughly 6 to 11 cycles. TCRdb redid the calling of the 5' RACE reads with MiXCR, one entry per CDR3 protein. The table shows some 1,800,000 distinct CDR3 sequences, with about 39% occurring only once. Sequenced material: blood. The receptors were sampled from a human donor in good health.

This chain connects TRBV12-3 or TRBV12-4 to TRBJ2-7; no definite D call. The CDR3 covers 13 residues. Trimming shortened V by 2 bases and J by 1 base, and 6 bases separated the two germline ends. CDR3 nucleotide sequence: TGTGCCAGCAGTTTAATGGCTTCCTACGAGCAGTACTTC. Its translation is CASSLMASYEQYF.

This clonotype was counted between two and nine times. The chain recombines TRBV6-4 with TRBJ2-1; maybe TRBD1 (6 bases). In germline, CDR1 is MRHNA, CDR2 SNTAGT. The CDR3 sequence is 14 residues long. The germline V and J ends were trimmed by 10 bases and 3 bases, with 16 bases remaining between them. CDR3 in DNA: TGTGCCACCAACCAGGGGTCGGACTACAATGAGCAGTTCTTC. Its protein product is CATNQGSDYNEQFF.

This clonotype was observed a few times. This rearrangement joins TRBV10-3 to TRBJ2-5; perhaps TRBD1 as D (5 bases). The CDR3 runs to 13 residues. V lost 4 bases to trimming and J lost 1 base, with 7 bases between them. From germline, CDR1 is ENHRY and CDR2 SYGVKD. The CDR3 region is CAISGDSQETQYF. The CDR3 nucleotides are TGTGCCATCAGTGGCGACAGCCAAGAGACCCAGTACTTC.

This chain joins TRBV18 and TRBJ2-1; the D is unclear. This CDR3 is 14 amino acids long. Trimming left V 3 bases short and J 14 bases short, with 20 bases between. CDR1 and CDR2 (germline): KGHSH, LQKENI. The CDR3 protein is CASSPDVGQTHKFF. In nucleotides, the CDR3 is TGTGCCAGCTCACCTGACGTAGGGCAGACCCATAAGTTCTTC.

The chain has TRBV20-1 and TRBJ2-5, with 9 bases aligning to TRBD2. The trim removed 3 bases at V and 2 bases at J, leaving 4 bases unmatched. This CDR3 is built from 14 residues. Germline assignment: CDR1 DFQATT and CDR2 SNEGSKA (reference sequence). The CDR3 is CSARETSGQETQYF. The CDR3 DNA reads TGCAGTGCTAGGGAGACTAGCGGTCAAGAGACCCAGTACTTC.

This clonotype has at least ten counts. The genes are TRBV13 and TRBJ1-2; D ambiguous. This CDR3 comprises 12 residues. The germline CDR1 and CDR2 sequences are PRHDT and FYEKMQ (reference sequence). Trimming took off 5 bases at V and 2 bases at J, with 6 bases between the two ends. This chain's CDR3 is CASSRTNYGYTF. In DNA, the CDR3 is TGTGCCAGCAGCCGAACGAACTATGGCTACACCTTC.

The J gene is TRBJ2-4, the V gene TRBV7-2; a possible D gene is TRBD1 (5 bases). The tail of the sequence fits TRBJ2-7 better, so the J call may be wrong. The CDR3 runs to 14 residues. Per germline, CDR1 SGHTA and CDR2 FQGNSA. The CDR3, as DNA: TGTGCCAGCAGCCCCTCCCGACAGTCCTACGAGCAGTACTTC. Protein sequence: CASSPSRQSYEQYF.

CDR3 nucleotide sequence: TGCAGCCGGGAGCGGGGGGCAGATACGCAGTATTTT. Its translation is CSRERGADTQYF. The chain employs TRBV20-1 and TRBJ2-3; 9 nucleotides agree with TRBD2. CDR1 and CDR2 from the germline V gene are DFQATT and SNEGSKA (reference sequence). The length of the CDR3 is 12 residues.

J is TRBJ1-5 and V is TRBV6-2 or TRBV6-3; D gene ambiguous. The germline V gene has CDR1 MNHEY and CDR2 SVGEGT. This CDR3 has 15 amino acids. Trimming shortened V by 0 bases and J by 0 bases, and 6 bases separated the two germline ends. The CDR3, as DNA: TGTGCCAGCAGTTACTCGAGAAATAGCAATCAGCCCCAGCATTTT. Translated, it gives CASSYSRNSNQPQHF.

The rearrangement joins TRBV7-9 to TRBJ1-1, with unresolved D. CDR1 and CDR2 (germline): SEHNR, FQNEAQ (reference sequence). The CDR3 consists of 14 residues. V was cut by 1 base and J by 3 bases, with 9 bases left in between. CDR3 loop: CASSLEGIYTEAFF. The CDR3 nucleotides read TGTGCCAGCAGCTTAGAAGGGATTTACACTGAAGCTTTCTTT.

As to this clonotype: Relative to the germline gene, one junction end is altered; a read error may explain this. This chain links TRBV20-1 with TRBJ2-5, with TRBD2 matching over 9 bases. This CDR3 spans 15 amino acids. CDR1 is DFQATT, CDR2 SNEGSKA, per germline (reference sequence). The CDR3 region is CNARDLAGEQETQYF. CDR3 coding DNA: TGCAATGCTAGAGATTTAGCGGGGGAACAAGAGACCCAGTACTTC.

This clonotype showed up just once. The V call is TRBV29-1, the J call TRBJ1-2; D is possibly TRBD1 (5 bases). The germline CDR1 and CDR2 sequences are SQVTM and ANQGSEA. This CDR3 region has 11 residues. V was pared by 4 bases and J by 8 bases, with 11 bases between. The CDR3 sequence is CSVAIGGGYTF. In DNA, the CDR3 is TGCAGCGTTGCAATTGGGGGGGGCTACACCTTC.

The CDR3 bases are TGCGCCAGCAGCTTGGATTTAGGGGGGGCCTATGGCTACACCTTC. Translated, it gives CASSLDLGGAYGYTF. The V call is TRBV5-1, the J call TRBJ1-2, with D maybe TRBD1 (6 bases). Trimming stripped 0 bases from V and 4 bases from J, with 13 bases between. Looked up from germline, CDR1 is SGHRS and CDR2 is YFSETQ. The length of the CDR3 is 15 residues.

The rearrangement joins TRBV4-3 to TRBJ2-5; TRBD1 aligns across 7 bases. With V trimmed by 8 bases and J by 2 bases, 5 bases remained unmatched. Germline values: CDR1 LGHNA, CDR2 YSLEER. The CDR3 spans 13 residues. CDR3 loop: CASGQGVQETQYF. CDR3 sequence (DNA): TGCGCCAGCGGGCAGGGGGTTCAAGAGACCCAGTACTTC.

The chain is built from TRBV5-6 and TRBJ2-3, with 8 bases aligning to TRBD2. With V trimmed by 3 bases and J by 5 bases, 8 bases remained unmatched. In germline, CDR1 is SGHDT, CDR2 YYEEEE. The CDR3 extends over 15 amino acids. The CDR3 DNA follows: TGTGCCAGCAGCTGGCCGGGACTAGTTCAAGATACGCAGTATTTT. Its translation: CASSWPGLVQDTQYF.

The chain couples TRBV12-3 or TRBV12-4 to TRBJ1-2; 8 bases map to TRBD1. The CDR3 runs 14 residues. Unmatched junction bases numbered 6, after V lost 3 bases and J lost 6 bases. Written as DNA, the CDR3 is TGTGCCAGCAGTTTGACAGGGGCCTACCATGGCTACACCTTC. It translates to CASSLTGAYHGYTF.

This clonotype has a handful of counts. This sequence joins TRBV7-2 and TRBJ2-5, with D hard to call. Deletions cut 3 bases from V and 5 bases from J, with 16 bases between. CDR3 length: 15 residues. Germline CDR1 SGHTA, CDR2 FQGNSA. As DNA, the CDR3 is TGTGCCAGCAGCTTCCCGACCGGATACAAGGAGACCCAGTACTTC. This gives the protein CASSFPTGYKETQYF. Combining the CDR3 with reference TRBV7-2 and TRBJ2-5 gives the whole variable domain GAGVSQSPSNKVTEKGKDVELRCDPISGHTALYWYRQSLGQGLEFLIYFQGNSAPDKSGLPSDRFSAERTGGSVSTLTIQRTQQEDSAVYLCASSFPTGYKETQYFGPGTRLLVL.